The 32 T cell receptor beta chains listed next were all sequenced from one sample in a study of CD8 T cells in Susac syndrome. The RNA input was about 0.5 to 1 ug, and it was reverse transcribed with random hexamers. Each CDR3 protein gets one entry after TCRdb re-called the immunoSEQ multiplex PCR reads with MiXCR. The table includes 100,000 or so distinct CDR3 sequences, 95% detected once. The material sequenced was CD8+ T cells from PBMCs. The receptors here all came from a human donor with Susac syndrome.

CDR3 amino acids: CASSDGGGQETQYF. The CDR3 nucleotides read TGTGCCAGCAGTGACGGAGGTGGCCAAGAGACCCAGTACTTC. The chain combines TRBV2 with TRBJ2-5; possibly TRBD2 for D (5 bases). CDR1 and CDR2 (germline): SNHLY, FYNNEI. The CDR3 has 14 residues. The V gene lost 3 bases and the J gene lost 1 base, with 9 bases spanning the gap.

The chain joins TRBV5-6 to TRBJ2-2, with D possibly called TRBD1 or TRBD2 (5 bases each). V gave up 2 bases and J gave up 5 bases, with 7 bases separating them. CDR3 length: 13 amino acids. Germline assignment: CDR1 SGHDT and CDR2 YYEEEE. The CDR3 nucleotides are TGTGCCAGCAGCTTTTGGGGGACCGGGGAGCTGTTTTTT. Translated, it gives CASSFWGTGELFF. The full variable domain, in which reference TRBV5-6 and TRBJ2-2 provide the parts outside the CDR3, is DAGVTQSPTHLIKTRGQQVTLRCSPKSGHDTVSWYQQALGQGPQFIFQYYEEEERQRGNFPDRFSGHQFPNYSSELNVNALLLGDSALYLCASSFWGTGELFFGEGSRLTVL.

This chain links TRBV15 with TRBJ1-4, with 9 bases aligning to TRBD1. Germline V gene data show CDR1 as LNHNV and CDR2 as YYDKDF (reference sequence). This CDR3 comprises 14 residues. The junction had 3 bases not matched to a gene; V was cut back by 4 bases and J by 6 bases. CDR3 sequence: CATSTGQGHEKLFF. The CDR3 DNA reads as TGTGCCACCAGCACGGGACAGGGACATGAAAAACTGTTTTTT.

The V and J genes are TRBV12-3 or TRBV12-4 and TRBJ1-2; possibly TRBD1 for D (5 bases). CDR3 size: 13 residues. V was clipped by 4 bases and J by 6 bases, with 12 bases between them. As DNA, the CDR3 is TGTGCCAGCAGTTGGAGGGGACCTGATGGCTACACCTTC. This encodes CASSWRGPDGYTF.

The rearrangement joins TRBV5-1 to TRBJ1-1; no firm D call. From germline, CDR1 is SGHRS and CDR2 YFSETQ. The CDR3 spans 14 residues. Trimming stripped 0 bases from V and 5 bases from J, with 11 bases between. The DNA of the CDR3 is TGCGCCAGCAGCTTGGCAGCGGACGGGACTGAAGCTTTCTTT. It yields the protein CASSLAADGTEAFF.

The V gene is TRBV27, the J gene TRBJ2-6, with D hard to call. V was cut by 6 bases and J by 0 bases, with 12 bases left in between. CDR3 size: 16 residues. In germline, CDR1 is MNHEY, CDR2 SMNVEV (reference sequence). The CDR3 DNA sequence: TGTGCCAGCAGCCGTACACCCTACTCTGGGGCCAACGTCCTGACTTTC. This translates into CASSRTPYSGANVLTF.

V usage is TRBV29-1 and J usage is TRBJ2-2; TRBD2 might be the D (6 bases). Trimming left V 6 bases short and J 6 bases short, with 23 bases between. CDR1 SQVTM and CDR2 ANQGSEA come from the germline V gene. This CDR3 is 16 amino acids long. In nucleotides, the CDR3 is TGCAGCGTGGTCCCGCTAGGAGGCCGGGGGTCCGGGGAGCTGTTTTTT. This encodes CSVVPLGGRGSGELFF.

V is TRBV29-1 and J is TRBJ1-2; unclear D gene. Looked up from germline, CDR1 is SQVTM and CDR2 is ANQGSEA. The CDR3 extends over 12 amino acids. The ends were cut back, 0 bases at V and 5 bases at J, with 7 bases in the middle. The CDR3 bases are TGCAGCGTTGAAGATGGCCCTTATGGCTACACCTTC. Its translation is CSVEDGPYGYTF. The entire variable domain, with the rest obtained from reference TRBV29-1 and TRBJ1-2, is as follows: SAVISQKPSRDICQRGTSLTIQCQVDSQVTMMFWYRQQPGQSLTLIATANQGSEATYESGFVIDKFPISRPNLTFSTLTVSNMSPEDSSIYLCSVEDGPYGYTFGSGTRLTVV.

As DNA, the CDR3 is TGTGCCACCAGCAGAGACAGGGTTGAGGGCTACACCTTC. Translating gives CATSRDRVEGYTF. The rearrangement links TRBV15 to TRBJ1-2; D possibly corresponds to TRBD1 (5 bases). Germline CDR1 reads LNHNV; CDR2 reads YYDKDF (reference sequence). V was clipped by 0 bases and J by 8 bases, with 10 bases between them. This CDR3 contains 13 residues.

This chain connects TRBV20-1 to TRBJ1-3; a possible D gene is TRBD1 (5 bases). CDR3 size: 17 residues. Per germline, CDR1 DFQATT and CDR2 SNEGSKA (reference sequence). With 0 bases removed from V and 4 bases from J, the gap between germline ends came to 19 bases. DNA of the CDR3: TGCAGTGCTAGAGAAGGGACTAGAGGTCAATCAGGAAACACCATATATTTT. This translates into CSAREGTRGQSGNTIYF.

The rearrangement joins TRBV3-1 to TRBJ2-7; weak D call: TRBD2 (6 bases). In germline, CDR1 is LGHDT, CDR2 YNNKEL (reference sequence). V was clipped by 0 bases and J by 0 bases, with 18 bases between them. The CDR3 is 18 residues long. This CDR3 is CASSQDSPLATSSYEQYF. The DNA for the CDR3 is TGTGCCAGCAGCCAAGATTCCCCCCTAGCGACAAGCTCCTACGAGCAGTACTTC.

This clonotype was detected once. The gene calls are TRBV7-2 and TRBJ2-5; possible D gene TRBD1, 5 bases. Per germline, CDR1 SGHTA and CDR2 FQGNSA. The CDR3 consists of 12 residues. V was pared by 6 bases and J by 2 bases, with 7 bases between. The CDR3 sequence: CASRHRQETQYF. The CDR3 coding sequence is TGTGCCAGCAGACACAGGCAAGAGACCCAGTACTTC.

The chain couples TRBV6-5 to TRBJ1-5; D is ambiguous. The V end was cut by 8 bases, the J end by 6 bases, with 5 bases between. CDR1 and CDR2 (germline): MNHEY, SVGAGI. This CDR3 is 10 amino acids long. The CDR3 loop is CASGFQPQHF. The CDR3 DNA follows: TGTGCCAGCGGATTTCAGCCCCAGCATTTT.

The chain's CDR3 is CASGGTGRQNIQYF. CDR3 bases: TGTGCTAGTGGGGGGACAGGGCGCCAAAACATTCAGTACTTC. The chain couples TRBV12-5 to TRBJ2-4; 9 bases fit TRBD1. V gave up 6 bases and J gave up 5 bases; unmatched junction bases: 5. The CDR3 length is 14 residues. Germline CDR1 LGHNT, CDR2 FRNRAP. Filled out from reference TRBV12-5 and TRBJ2-4, the complete variable domain reads DARVTQTPRHKVTEMGQEVTMRCQPILGHNTVFWYRQTMMQGLELLAYFRNRAPLDDSGMPKDRFSAEMPDATLATLKIQPSEPRDSAVYFCASGGTGRQNIQYFGAGTRLSVL.

V gene TRBV25-1 combines with J gene TRBJ2-4, with D perhaps TRBD2 (5 bases). This CDR3 comprises 16 residues. CDR1 and CDR2 from the germline V gene are MGHDK and SYGVNS. Trimming took 5 bases from V and 1 from J, leaving 15 bases between them. The CDR3 reads CASSPHEGRAKNIQYF. For the CDR3, the DNA is TGTGCCAGCAGTCCCCATGAGGGTAGGGCCAAAAACATTCAGTACTTC.

This chain joins TRBV29-1 and TRBJ2-3, with 11 bases aligning to TRBD2. Germline V gene lookup returns CDR1 SQVTM and CDR2 ANQGSEA. The CDR3 runs 15 residues. The J segment lost 6 bases and the V segment lost 0 bases, leaving 5 bases of the junction unmatched. CDR3 nucleotide sequence: TGCAGCGTTGAAGATGGGACTAGCGGCCGGGATACGCAGTATTTT. This encodes CSVEDGTSGRDTQYF.

The chain couples TRBV11-2 to TRBJ2-7, with TRBD2 identical over 13 bases. CDR3 length: 15 residues. Germline CDR1 reads SGHAT; CDR2 reads FQNNGV. After removal of 5 bases from V and 4 bases from J, the junction contained 5 bases not matched to a gene. The CDR3: CASSIRTSGSYEQYF. The DNA for the CDR3 is TGTGCCAGCAGCATCCGGACTAGCGGGAGTTACGAGCAGTACTTC.

The chain couples TRBV4-1 to TRBJ2-7; the D gene is possibly TRBD2 (6 bases). The CDR3 is made up of 13 amino acids. Germline V lookup: CDR1 MGHRA, CDR2 YSYEKL. Trimming pared 4 bases from V and 3 bases from J, leaving 10 bases between. The CDR3 is CASSPLEGYEQYF. The CDR3 DNA follows: TGCGCCAGCAGCCCGCTGGAGGGCTACGAGCAGTACTTC.

The chain combines TRBV5-6 with TRBJ1-1; D not resolved. The CDR3 spans 16 residues. V was cut by 1 base and J by 11 bases, with 24 bases left in between. Germline CDR1 SGHDT, CDR2 YYEEEE. The CDR3 DNA reads TGTGCCAGCAGCTTGATCCCCATAGGCAAAAACCTAATGGCTTTCTTT. It is translated as CASSLIPIGKNLMAFF.

This clonotype was seen only once. The V call is TRBV29-1, the J call TRBJ2-7; no firm D call. Looked up from germline, CDR1 is SQVTM and CDR2 is ANQGSEA. V lost 4 bases and J 5 bases, leaving 9 bases between the germline ends. The CDR3 has 11 amino acids. CDR3 loop: CSVGVSHEQYF. The CDR3 DNA reads TGCAGCGTTGGGGTATCCCACGAGCAGTACTTC.

The chain joins TRBV15 to TRBJ2-4, with D tentatively TRBD1 (6 bases). Germline V gene data show CDR1 as LNHNV and CDR2 as YYDKDF (reference sequence). V was trimmed by 9 bases and J by 6 bases, leaving 12 bases between them. CDR3 length: 12 residues. The CDR3 protein is CATQTGRNIQYF. CDR3 nucleotides: TGTGCCACACAAACAGGGAGAAACATTCAGTACTTC.

The chain combines TRBV6-5 with TRBJ2-1; 11 bases match TRBD2. CDR3 size: 15 residues. The V gene's germline CDR1 is MNHEY and CDR2 SVGAGI. Trimming at V came to 7 bases and at J to 8 bases, leaving 10 bases not matched to a gene. CDR3 nucleotides: TGTGCCAGCACTAAAACTAGCGGGAGAAGGGATGAGCAGTTCTTC. Translated: CASTKTSGRRDEQFF.

The chain has TRBV29-1 and TRBJ1-2; D remains ambiguous. Germline CDR1 and CDR2: SQVTM and ANQGSEA. The germline V and J ends were trimmed by 3 bases and 5 bases, with 10 bases remaining between them. CDR3 length equals 12 residues. The CDR3 coding sequence is TGCAGCGTTGAGGGCGGTTCTTATGGCTACACCTTC. Encoded protein: CSVEGGSYGYTF.

This rearrangement joins TRBV5-6 to TRBJ2-5; maybe TRBD2 (6 bases). Per germline, CDR1 SGHDT and CDR2 YYEEEE. Between the trimmed V and J ends, which lost 3 bases and 1 base, there was a span of 13 bases. The CDR3 is 15 amino acids. The CDR3 DNA reads as TGTGCCAGCAGCTGGGGGACTTCCGTCCAAGAGACCCAGTACTTC. It codes for CASSWGTSVQETQYF.

The chain carries TRBV20-1 and TRBJ2-7; possibly TRBD2 for D (6 bases). The V gene lost 7 bases and the J gene lost 0 bases, with 16 bases spanning the gap. Germline CDR1 reads DFQATT; CDR2 reads SNEGSKA (reference sequence). The CDR3 totals 14 residues. CDR3 coding DNA: TGCAGTGGCCGTGCTGGACTAAGCTCCTACGAGCAGTACTTC. Amino acid sequence: CSGRAGLSSYEQYF.

CDR3 nucleotide sequence: TGCGCCAGCAGGCGGGGGGAGACCCAGTACTTC. Residues: CASRRGETQYF. The chain carries TRBV4-1 and TRBJ2-5; TRBD2 matches at 7 bases. Germline loops: CDR1 MGHRA, CDR2 YSYEKL. The trim removed 6 bases at V and 5 bases at J, leaving 0 bases unmatched. CDR3 length equals 11 residues.

The chain uses TRBV27 and TRBJ2-2; 9 bases match TRBD2. The CDR3 loop spans 17 amino acids. Unmatched junction bases numbered 5, after V lost 3 bases and J lost 0 bases. Looked up from germline, CDR1 is MNHEY and CDR2 is SMNVEV (reference sequence). As DNA, the CDR3 is TGTGCCAGCAGTTTCGACCTAGCGGGAACGAACACCGGGGAGCTGTTTTTT. Encoded protein: CASSFDLAGTNTGELFF.

The chain has TRBV29-1 and TRBJ2-7; the match to TRBD1 covers 8 bases. With 4 bases clipped from V and 4 bases from J, the junction kept 3 bases outside the gene matches. CDR1 and CDR2 from the germline V gene are SQVTM and ANQGSEA. This CDR3 contains 12 residues. The CDR3 spells CSVAGGRYEQYF. The CDR3 DNA is TGCAGCGTTGCAGGGGGCAGGTACGAGCAGTACTTC.

The chain recombines TRBV4-2 with TRBJ1-2; weak D call: TRBD1 (6 bases). Deletions cut 0 bases from V and 2 bases from J, with 13 bases between. The CDR3 length is 16 residues. Germline V gene sequence: CDR1 LGHNA, CDR2 YNFKEQ. The CDR3 DNA reads as TGTGCCAGCAGCCAAGATTCCCCAGGGGCCAACTATGGCTACACCTTC. It translates to CASSQDSPGANYGYTF.

The chain has TRBV6-1 and TRBJ1-5; D unclear. The CDR3 loop spans 17 amino acids. Trimming left V 6 bases short and J 0 bases short, with 18 bases between. CDR1 is MNHNS, CDR2 SASEGT, per germline. The CDR3 nucleotides are TGTGCCAGCAGCCTCAACGTCGAAAGCCATAGCAATCAGCCCCAGCATTTT. The encoded protein is CASSLNVESHSNQPQHF.

The chain recombines TRBV25-1 with TRBJ2-3; D gene unclear. Germline lookup yields CDR1 MGHDK and CDR2 SYGVNS. The CDR3 has 13 residues. Deletions cut 5 bases from V and 0 bases from J, with 6 bases between. CDR3 residues: CASSKLSTDTQYF. In DNA form, the CDR3 reads TGTGCCAGCAGTAAGTTGAGCACAGATACGCAGTATTTT.

This sequence joins TRBV2 and TRBJ1-5; perhaps TRBD1 as D (5 bases). The CDR3 contains 15 residues. Germline V gives CDR1 SNHLY, CDR2 FYNNEI. V dropped 6 bases and J dropped 0 bases, with 12 bases sitting between them. The CDR3 nucleotides read TGTGCCAGCAGCCTGGGGGAGTATAGCAATCAGCCCCAGCATTTT. Its translation is CASSLGEYSNQPQHF.